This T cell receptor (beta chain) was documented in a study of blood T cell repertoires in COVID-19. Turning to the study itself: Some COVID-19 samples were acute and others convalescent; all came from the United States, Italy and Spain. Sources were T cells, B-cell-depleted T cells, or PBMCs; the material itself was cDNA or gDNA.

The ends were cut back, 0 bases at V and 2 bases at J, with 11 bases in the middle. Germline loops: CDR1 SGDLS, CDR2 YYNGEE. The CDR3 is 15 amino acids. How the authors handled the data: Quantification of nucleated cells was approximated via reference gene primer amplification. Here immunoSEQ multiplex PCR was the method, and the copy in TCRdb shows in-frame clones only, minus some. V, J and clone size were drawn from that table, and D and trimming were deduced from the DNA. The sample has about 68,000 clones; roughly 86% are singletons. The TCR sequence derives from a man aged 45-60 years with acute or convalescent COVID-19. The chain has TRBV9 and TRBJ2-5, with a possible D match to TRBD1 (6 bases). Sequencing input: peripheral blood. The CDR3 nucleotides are TGTGCCAGCAGCGTAGGAGGGACAACGCAAGAGACCCAGTACTTC. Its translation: CASSVGGTTQETQYF.